The present entry profiles one T cell receptor (beta chain) with its context. The method was immunoSEQ multiplex PCR; TCRdb's version includes in-frame clones alone and lacks a portion of them. Of more than 2 million clones listed, roughly 95% were seen once; the top ten hold more than 0.1%. This entry belongs to a study of shared clonotypes between healthy human individuals. Division of CD4+ cells produced a CD45RA+ naive subset and a CD45RA-negative memory subset. The sample taken for sequencing was naive CD4+ T cells sorted from blood. As for subset: CD45RA+ positively selected. This sequence originates from a man younger than 35 in good health.

The CDR3 is CSVEGLGKGTGELFF. DNA for the CDR3: TGCAGCGTTGAGGGACTGGGAAAGGGCACCGGGGAGCTGTTTTTT. The chain links TRBV29-1 to TRBJ2-2; the D gene is possibly TRBD2 (6 bases). Germline-derived CDR1 and CDR2 are SQVTM and ANQGSEA. This CDR3 is 15 amino acids long. V was pared by 3 bases and J by 4 bases, with 15 bases between.